Reported below is one T cell receptor (beta chain). Which antigen it targets is not known. Within one base of it there is no much larger clone, and no base qualities were kept. Using the deep immunoSEQ assay, TCR CDR3 regions were amplified from genomic DNA by multiplex PCR. Extracted genomic DNA from each cell subset was spread evenly across all wells of several immunoSEQ 96-well plates, with each plate serving as a replicate. For sorted subsets, each replicate PCR was loaded with around 200 ng genomic DNA, equivalent to approximately 33,000 T cell genomes. Purified libraries were measured with a Qubit 3.0 fluorometer, size-checked on a Bioanalyzer 2100, and measured again with the KAPA Library Quantification kit. Every immunoSEQ 96-well plate was sequenced on a dedicated single-read 150-cycle Illumina NextSeq 550 flow cell. The authors processed their data as follows. Because only junctional sequences without quality scores were contained in the immunoSEQ output, filtering matching that applied to full-length reads could not be performed. To assign V/J genes and CDR3, sequences were annotated against IMGT germline references using PyIR, a Python wrapper for IgBLAST v1.9. Any read was removed if the V/J assignment was weak (E-value above 1e-6), the CDR3 was missing, or the read contained stop codons, out-of-frame junctions, or ambiguous translated residues. V3J clonotypes were defined as sequences sharing the same inferred V gene, J gene, and CDR3 amino acid sequence. The percentage overlap between two repertoires was calculated by dividing the number of shared unique clonotypes by the size of the smaller repertoire. Three approaches were used to assess repertoire richness: RTK rarefaction, the Chao1 estimator, and Recon v2.1 estimates of unobserved clonotypes. Generation probabilities for all TCRbeta clonotypes obtained by the gDNA method from a handful of donors were computed using OLGA. What TCRdb holds here is the immuneACCESS table cut down to in-frame rearrangements. Part of the clones is not present; checked against another copy, under half of the missing clones reflect an unresolved V gene, and the others are unexplained. V and J calls plus clone size are reproduced from that table; the DNA served to infer D and trimming. The sample yields 1.5 million to 2.5 million clones; about 95% were counted once. The ten largest account for 1% to 1.5% of the sample.

This sample was taken from a study of shared clonotypes between healthy human individuals (dated by TCRdb to about 2020). Notes on the research overall: Three men and a couple of women, aged 18 to 49 years, made up the cohort. Per donor, three plates each were used for CD4 naive and CD4 memory, two for CD8 naive, and one for CD8 memory. The study deeply sequenced blood TCR repertoires of five healthy adults to estimate repertoire size and the extent of clonotype sharing between individuals. Different laboratories and diverse techniques were used to prepare libraries and sequence TCR repertoires, to increase sequencing depth and limit assay-specific biases. Leukapheresis yielded between about 0.9 and 10 billion PBMCs per donor.

Deletion took 3 bases off V and 5 bases off J, with a span of 11 bases between the germline ends. The germline V gene (reference sequence) supplies CDR1 MNHEY and CDR2 SMNVEV. The CDR3 has 13 amino acids, counting the end cysteine and phenylalanine. CDR3 DNA is the only sequence kept; it has 39 bases, read in frame from the first base. The research as a whole found: The genetic and exposure-history diversity represented was limited by the small number of donors. Incomplete sequencing was indicated by rarefaction of sorted-subset datasets, despite the large sequencing depth. Sampling was limited to blood, and TCR repertoires in tissue likely differ from TCR repertoires in blood. When four donors were compared, the shared fraction of clonotypes was about 5% for naive CD4, more than 3% for naive CD8, about 2.5% for memory CD4, and about 0.36% for memory CD8. Based on pairwise subsampling, the degree of clonotype sharing among donors was expected to be affected by sequencing depth. Naive subsets generally had larger estimated clonotype richness than memory subsets. Higher generation probabilities were observed for clonotypes shared by all four sorted-subset donors than for non-shared clonotypes.

CD8 naive samples consisted of CD45RO-negative cells that were positively selected for CCR7, yielding a CD45RA+CCR7+ population without TemRA cells. Healthy HIV-negative adults with no recently reported acute infections or vaccinations were included as donors. Only Caucasian adults living in Nashville, Tennessee, USA were represented among the donors. Blood was obtained by leukapheresis, after which PBMCs were separated by Ficoll-Histopaque density gradient centrifugation and cryopreserved in liquid nitrogen vapor phase. Purity and quantity of every magnetically sorted T cell population were checked by analytical flow cytometry. Genomic DNA was isolated from every sorted fraction and measured by UV absorbance on a Nanodrop 2000c.

The sequenced material came from naive CD8+ T cells sorted from blood. Explained via the paper, the cell subset or site label denotes: CD45RA+CCR7+. Recombination connected TRBV27 to TRBJ2-7; the D gene remains uncertain. This sequence originates from a man aged 18-30 years in good health. The nucleotide sequence is given as TGTGCCAGCAGTTTTAGCAGGTCCCACGAGCAGTACTTC. This gives the protein CASSFSRSHEQYF.